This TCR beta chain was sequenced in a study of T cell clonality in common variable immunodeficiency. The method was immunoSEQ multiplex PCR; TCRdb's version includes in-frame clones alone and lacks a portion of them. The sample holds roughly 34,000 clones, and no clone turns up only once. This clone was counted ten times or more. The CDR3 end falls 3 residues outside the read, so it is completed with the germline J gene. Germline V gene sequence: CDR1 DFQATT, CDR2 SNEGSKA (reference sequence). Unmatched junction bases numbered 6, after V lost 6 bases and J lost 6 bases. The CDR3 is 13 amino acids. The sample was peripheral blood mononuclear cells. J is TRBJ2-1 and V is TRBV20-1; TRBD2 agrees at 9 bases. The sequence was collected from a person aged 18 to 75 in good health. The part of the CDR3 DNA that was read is TGCAGTGCGCAGCGGGGGGTTTCCAATGAG. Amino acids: CSAQRGVSNE. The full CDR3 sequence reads CSAQRGVSNEQFF.